This T cell receptor (beta chain) was captured by sequencing in a study of T cells after yellow fever vaccination. Study-wide background: Some fractions had low cell numbers, and these were prepared with SMART-Seq v4 Ultra Low Input. Study-wide results and limits: Primary-vaccination clones mostly resurfaced post-booster (about 95% CD4, around 88% CD8).

The CDR3 has 15 residues. The V gene end was trimmed by 4 bases and the J gene end by 1 base; junction bases not matched to a gene: 6. Germline V gene sequence: CDR1 DFQATT, CDR2 SNEGSKA (reference sequence). Via MiXCR, TCRdb re-called the 5' RACE reads, giving one row per CDR3 protein. This table holds 350,000 or so distinct CDR3 sequences, roughly 8.4% found once. Details on this clonotype: What it binds is unknown.

This TCR was recovered from a man between 18 and 35 years old who received the YFV17D yellow fever vaccine. V and J are TRBV20-1 and TRBJ2-1; 8 positions agree with TRBD2. The sample in question was PBMCs, obtained more than 35 days after the first yellow fever vaccination. The CDR3 region has the DNA TGCAGTGCTATGGGCGGGGGGAGGTCCTACAATGAGCAGTTCTTC. The encoded protein is CSAMGGGRSYNEQFF.